The T cell receptor beta chain described here comes from a study of B cell selection in AIRE deficiency. The sorted conventional CD4 T cells were gated as CD4+CD127+. With 2 bases clipped from V and 6 bases from J, the junction kept 9 bases outside the gene matches. Germline V gene sequence: CDR1 MDHEN, CDR2 SYDVKM. The CDR3 is made up of 16 amino acids. Under the authors' procedure: Patients' conventional T cells yielded 1.1x10^5 or so distinct TCRbeta sequences; donors' under 150,000. Data came from immunoSEQ multiplex PCR; TCRdb stores just in-frame clones and leaves some out. V and J calls and clone size follow that table, whereas D and trimming were derived from the DNA. This sample has 20,000 to 25,000 clones; approximately 96% occur once, and the top ten carry more than 0.2%. This clone has a handful of counts.

Input material: conventional CD4+ T cells sorted from PBMCs. The origin of this receptor is a human donor with AIRE deficiency. The rearrangement joins TRBV28 to TRBJ2-2, with 7 nucleotides matching TRBD2. This chain's CDR3 is CASSLAGQGGAGELFF. The CDR3 DNA reads TGTGCCAGCAGTTTAGCTGGGCAGGGAGGGGCCGGGGAGCTGTTTTTT.